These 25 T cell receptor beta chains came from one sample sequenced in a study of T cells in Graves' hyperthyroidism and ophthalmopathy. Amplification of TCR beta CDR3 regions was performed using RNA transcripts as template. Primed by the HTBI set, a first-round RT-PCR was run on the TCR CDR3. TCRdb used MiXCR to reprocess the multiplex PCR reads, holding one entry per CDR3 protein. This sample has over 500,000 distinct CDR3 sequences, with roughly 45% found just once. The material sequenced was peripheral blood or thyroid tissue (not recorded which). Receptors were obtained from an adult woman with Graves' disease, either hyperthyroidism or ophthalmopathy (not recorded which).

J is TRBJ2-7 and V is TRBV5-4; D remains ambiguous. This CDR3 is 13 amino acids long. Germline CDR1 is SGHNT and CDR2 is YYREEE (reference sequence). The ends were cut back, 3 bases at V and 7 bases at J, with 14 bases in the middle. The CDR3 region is CASSSPNMGEQYF. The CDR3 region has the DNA TGTGCCAGCAGCTCCCCGAACATGGGAGAGCAGTACTTC.

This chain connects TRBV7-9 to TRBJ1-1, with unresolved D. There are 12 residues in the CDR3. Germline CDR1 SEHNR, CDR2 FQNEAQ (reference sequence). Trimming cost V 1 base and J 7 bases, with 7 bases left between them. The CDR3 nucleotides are TGTGCCAGCAGCTTAGGGCGGATTGAAGCTTTCTTT. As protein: CASSLGRIEAFF.

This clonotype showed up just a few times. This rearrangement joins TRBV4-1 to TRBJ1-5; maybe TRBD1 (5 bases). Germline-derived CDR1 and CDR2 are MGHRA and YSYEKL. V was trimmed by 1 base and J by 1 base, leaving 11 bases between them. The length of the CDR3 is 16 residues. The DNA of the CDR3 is TGCGCCAGCAGCCAAGGGCGGTACAGGAGCAATCAGCCCCAGCATTTT. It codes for CASSQGRYRSNQPQHF.

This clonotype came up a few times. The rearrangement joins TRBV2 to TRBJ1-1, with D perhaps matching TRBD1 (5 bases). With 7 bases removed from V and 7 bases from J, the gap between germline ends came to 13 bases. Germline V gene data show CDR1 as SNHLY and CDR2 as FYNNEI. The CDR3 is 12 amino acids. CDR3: CASTPRESEAFF. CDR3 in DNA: TGTGCCAGCACCCCCAGGGAGAGTGAAGCTTTCTTT.

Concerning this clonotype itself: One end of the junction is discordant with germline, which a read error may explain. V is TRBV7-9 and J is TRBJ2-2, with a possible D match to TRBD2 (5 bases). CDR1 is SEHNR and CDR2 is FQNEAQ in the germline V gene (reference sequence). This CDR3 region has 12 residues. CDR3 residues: CASSPLTGELLF. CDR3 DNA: TGTGCCAGCAGCCCTCTCACCGGGGAGCTGCTTTTT.

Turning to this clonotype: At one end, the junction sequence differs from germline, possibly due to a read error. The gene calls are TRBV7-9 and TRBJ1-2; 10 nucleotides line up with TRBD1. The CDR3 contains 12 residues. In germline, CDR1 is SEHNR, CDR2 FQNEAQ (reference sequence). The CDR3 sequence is CASSLGGQGPSF. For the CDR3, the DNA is TGTGCCAGCAGCTTAGGGGGACAGGGGCCGTCCTTC.

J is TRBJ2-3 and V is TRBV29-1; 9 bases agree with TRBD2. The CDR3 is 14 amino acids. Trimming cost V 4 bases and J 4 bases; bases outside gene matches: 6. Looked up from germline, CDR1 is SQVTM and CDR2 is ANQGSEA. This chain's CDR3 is CSVAGTSGPDTQYF. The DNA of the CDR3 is TGCAGCGTTGCCGGCACTAGCGGGCCAGATACGCAGTATTTT.

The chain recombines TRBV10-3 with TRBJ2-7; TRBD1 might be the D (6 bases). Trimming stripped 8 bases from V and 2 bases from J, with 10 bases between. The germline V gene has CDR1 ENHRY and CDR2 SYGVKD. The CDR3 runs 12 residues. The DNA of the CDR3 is TGTGCCATCGGGGACACAACCTACGAGCAGTACTTC. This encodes CAIGDTTYEQYF.

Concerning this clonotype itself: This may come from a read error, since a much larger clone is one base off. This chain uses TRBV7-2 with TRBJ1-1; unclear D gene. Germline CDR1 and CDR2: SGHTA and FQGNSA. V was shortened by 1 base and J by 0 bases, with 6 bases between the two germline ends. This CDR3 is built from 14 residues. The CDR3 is CASSLEGMNTEAFF. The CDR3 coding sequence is TGTGCCAGCAGCTTAGAAGGAATGAACACTGAAGCTTTCTTT.

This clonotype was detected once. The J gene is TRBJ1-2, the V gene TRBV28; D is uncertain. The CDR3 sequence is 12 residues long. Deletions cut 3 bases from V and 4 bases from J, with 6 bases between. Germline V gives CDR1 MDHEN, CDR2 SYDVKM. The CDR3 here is CASSLNPYGYTF. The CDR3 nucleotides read TGTGCCAGCAGTTTGAACCCCTATGGCTACACCTTC.

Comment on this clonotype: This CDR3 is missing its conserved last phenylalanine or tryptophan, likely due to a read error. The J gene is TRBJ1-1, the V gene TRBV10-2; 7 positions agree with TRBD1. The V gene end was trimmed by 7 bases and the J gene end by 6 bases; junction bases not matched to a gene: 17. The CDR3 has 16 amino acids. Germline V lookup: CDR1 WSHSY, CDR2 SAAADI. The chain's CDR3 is CASKKVRTGGNAEAFV. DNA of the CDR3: TGCGCCAGCAAAAAGGTCCGGACAGGAGGGAATGCTGAAGCTTTCGTT.

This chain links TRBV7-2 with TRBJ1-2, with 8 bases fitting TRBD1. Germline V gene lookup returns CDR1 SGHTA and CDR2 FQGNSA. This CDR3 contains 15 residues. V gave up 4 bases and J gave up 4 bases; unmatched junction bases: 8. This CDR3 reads CASSSSGQGSYGYTF. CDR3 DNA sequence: TGTGCCAGCAGCTCGAGTGGACAGGGTTCCTATGGCTACACCTTC.

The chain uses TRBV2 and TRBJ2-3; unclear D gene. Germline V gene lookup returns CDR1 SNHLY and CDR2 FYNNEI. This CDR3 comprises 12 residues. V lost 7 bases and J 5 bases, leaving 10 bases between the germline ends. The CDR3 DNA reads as TGTGCCAGCAACCCCCGTAGAGATACGCAGTATTTT. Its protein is CASNPRRDTQYF.

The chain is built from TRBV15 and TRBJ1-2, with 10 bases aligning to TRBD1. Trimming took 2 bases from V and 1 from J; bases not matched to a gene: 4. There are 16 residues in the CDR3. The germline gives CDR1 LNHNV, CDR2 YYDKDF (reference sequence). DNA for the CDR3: TGTGCCACCAGCAGAAGACAGGGGGCAAGTAACTATGGCTACACCTTC. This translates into CATSRRQGASNYGYTF.

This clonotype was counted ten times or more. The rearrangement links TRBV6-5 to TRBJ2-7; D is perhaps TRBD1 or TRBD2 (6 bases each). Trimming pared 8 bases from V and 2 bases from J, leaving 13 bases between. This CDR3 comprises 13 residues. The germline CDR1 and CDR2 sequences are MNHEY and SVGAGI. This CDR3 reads CASGGLPTYEQYF. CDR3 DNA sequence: TGTGCCAGCGGGGGGCTTCCCACCTACGAGCAGTACTTC.

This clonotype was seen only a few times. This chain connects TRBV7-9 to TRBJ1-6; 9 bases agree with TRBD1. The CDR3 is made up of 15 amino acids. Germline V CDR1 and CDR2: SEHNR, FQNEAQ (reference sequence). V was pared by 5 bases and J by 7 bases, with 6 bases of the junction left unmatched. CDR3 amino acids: CASSHRDRENSPLHF. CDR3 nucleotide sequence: TGTGCCAGCAGCCACCGGGACAGGGAGAATTCACCCCTCCACTTT.

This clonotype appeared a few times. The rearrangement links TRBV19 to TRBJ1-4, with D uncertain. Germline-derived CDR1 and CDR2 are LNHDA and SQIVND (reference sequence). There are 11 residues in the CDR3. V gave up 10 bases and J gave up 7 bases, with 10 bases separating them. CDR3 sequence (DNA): TGTGCCACCGCGTCCCCTGAAAAACTGTTTTTT. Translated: CATASPEKLFF.

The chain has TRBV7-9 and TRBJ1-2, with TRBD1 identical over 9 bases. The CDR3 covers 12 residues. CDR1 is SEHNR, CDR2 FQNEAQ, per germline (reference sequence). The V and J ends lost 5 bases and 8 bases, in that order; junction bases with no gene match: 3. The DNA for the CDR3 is TGTGCCAGCAGCGCGGACAGGGGCGGCTACACCTTC. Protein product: CASSADRGGYTF.

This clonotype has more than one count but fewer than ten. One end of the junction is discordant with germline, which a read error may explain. CDR3 region: CSVEAGPAYEQYF. The CDR3, as DNA: TGCAGCGTGGAAGCGGGGCCAGCCTACGAGCAGTACTTC. The rearrangement links TRBV29-1 to TRBJ2-7, with TRBD2 matching over 7 bases. Per germline, CDR1 SQVTM and CDR2 ANQGSEA. CDR3 length equals 13 residues.

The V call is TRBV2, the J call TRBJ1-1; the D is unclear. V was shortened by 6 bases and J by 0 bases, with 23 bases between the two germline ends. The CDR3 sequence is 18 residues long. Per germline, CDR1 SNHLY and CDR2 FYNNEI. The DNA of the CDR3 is TGTGCCAGCAGCTTTGGGAGGACGGTTGAGTACATGAACACTGAAGCTTTCTTT. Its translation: CASSFGRTVEYMNTEAFF.

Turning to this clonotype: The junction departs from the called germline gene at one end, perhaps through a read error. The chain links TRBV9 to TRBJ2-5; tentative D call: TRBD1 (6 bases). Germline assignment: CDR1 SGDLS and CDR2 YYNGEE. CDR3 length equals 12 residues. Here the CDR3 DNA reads TGTGTCAGCAGCAGTAGGGGGGAGACCCAGTACTTC. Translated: CVSSSRGETQYF.

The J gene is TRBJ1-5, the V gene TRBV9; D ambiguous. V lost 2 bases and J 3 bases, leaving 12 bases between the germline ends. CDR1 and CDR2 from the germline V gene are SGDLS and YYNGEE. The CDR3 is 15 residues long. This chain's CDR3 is CASSVLDGLNQPQHF. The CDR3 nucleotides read TGTGCCAGCAGCGTCCTGGACGGACTCAATCAGCCCCAGCATTTT. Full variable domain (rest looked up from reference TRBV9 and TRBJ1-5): DSGVTQTPKHLITATGQRVTLRCSPRSGDLSVYWYQQSLDQGLQFLIQYYNGEERAKGNILERFSAQQFPDLHSELNLSSLELGDSALYFCASSVLDGLNQPQHFGDGTRLSIL.

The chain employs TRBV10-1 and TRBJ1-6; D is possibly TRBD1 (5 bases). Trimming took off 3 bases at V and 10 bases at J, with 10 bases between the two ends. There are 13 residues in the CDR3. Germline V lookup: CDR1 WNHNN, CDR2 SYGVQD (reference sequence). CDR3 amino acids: CASSDRVESPLHF. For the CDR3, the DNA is TGCGCCAGCAGTGACAGGGTTGAGTCACCCCTCCACTTT.

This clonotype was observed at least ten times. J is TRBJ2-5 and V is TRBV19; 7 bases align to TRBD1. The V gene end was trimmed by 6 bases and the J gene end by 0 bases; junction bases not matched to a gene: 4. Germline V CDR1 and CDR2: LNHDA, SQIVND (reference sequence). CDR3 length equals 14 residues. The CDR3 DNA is TGTGCCAGTAGCCCGACAGGGTACCAAGAGACCCAGTACTTC. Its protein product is CASSPTGYQETQYF.

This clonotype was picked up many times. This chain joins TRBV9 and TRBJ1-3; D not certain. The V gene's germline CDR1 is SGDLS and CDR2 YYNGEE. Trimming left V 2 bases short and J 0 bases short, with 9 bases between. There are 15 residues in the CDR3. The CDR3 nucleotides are TGTGCCAGCAGCGTTGAACCTAACTCTGGAAACACCATATATTTT. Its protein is CASSVEPNSGNTIYF.